These T cell receptor beta chains were read from a single sample in a study of T cells in Graves' hyperthyroidism and ophthalmopathy. TCRdb reanalysed the multiplex PCR reads using MiXCR and keeps one entry per CDR3 protein. The sample carries 370,000 or so distinct CDR3 sequences, around an eighth recorded once. Material: blood. Receptors were obtained from a man aged 25 to 45 with Graves' hyperthyroidism that later progressed to Graves' ophthalmopathy. CDR3s include the opening cysteine and the closing phenylalanine or tryptophan. Fields, in order: J gene, V gene, D gene, clone size, CDR3 protein, CDR3 DNA. The D gene is left open where the match is weak. A row's size may be missing; if present it is once, few, many or a size class.

>TRBJ1-2|TRBV27|TRBD1|few
CASSLLGQGTNYGYTF
TGTGCCAGCAGTTTATTAGGACAGGGTACTAACTATGGCTACACCTTC
>TRBJ2-3|TRBV11-3|-|few
CASGFLGRTDTQYF
TGTGCCAGCGGATTTTTGGGGCGGACAGATACGCAGTATTTT
>TRBJ1-6|TRBV3-1|TRBD1|-
CASSQTTGTGRGNSPLHF
TGTGCCAGCAGCCAAACCACCGGGACAGGGCGCGGGAATTCACCCCTCCACTTT
>TRBJ2-2|TRBV4-2|-|few
CASSQEPGARTGELFF
TGTGCCAGCAGCCAAGAGCCGGGGGCGAGGACCGGGGAGCTGTTTTTT
>TRBJ2-7|TRBV6-1|-|few
CASKRAYLVHEQYF
TGTGCCAGCAAAAGGGCTTACCTTGTTCACGAGCAGTACTTC
>TRBJ1-2|TRBV28|TRBD1|many
CASRGQGWYGYTF
TGTGCCAGCAGGGGACAGGGATGGTACGGCTACACCTTC
>TRBJ2-7|TRBV5-1|TRBD2|few
CASSPGGDNSYEQYF
TGCGCCAGCAGCCCGGGGGGTGATAACTCCTACGAGCAGTACTTC
>TRBJ2-1|TRBV30|-|many
CAWSRAGNEQFF
TGTGCCTGGAGTCGTGCGGGGAATGAGCAGTTCTTC
>TRBJ1-1|TRBV28|TRBD1|many
CASSLVGGRNTEAFF
TGTGCCAGCAGTTTAGTAGGGGGCAGGAACACTGAAGCTTTCTTT
>TRBJ2-3|TRBV20-1|TRBD1|many
CSVQDPRTGGYDTQYF
TGCAGTGTTCAAGATCCCCGGACAGGGGGGTACGATACGCAGTATTTT
>TRBJ1-2|TRBV7-9|-|few
CASTQYGYTF
TGTGCCAGCACCCAGTATGGCTACACCTTC
>TRBJ1-2|TRBV11-2|TRBD1|many
CASTKTGPYGYTF
TGTGCCAGCACCAAGACAGGGCCCTATGGCTACACCTTC
>TRBJ2-3|TRBV27|TRBD2|few
CASSPRTSGGPSTGTQYF
TGTGCCAGCAGTCCTCGGACTAGCGGGGGCCCAAGCACAGGTACGCAGTATTTT
>TRBJ2-3|TRBV11-2|-|many
CASTLGGGAATQYF
TGTGCCAGCACCCTAGGGGGGGGGGCGGCTACGCAGTATTTT
>TRBJ2-7|TRBV14|TRBD2|many
CASSQIAGGLEQYF
TGTGCCAGCAGCCAAATAGCGGGGGGGCTCGAGCAGTACTTC
>TRBJ1-1|TRBV2|-|many
CASIWEGNTEAFF
TGTGCCAGCATCTGGGAAGGGAACACTGAAGCTTTCTTT
>TRBJ2-3|TRBV5-1|-|many
CASSLMTDTQYF
TGCGCCAGCAGCTTGATGACAGATACGCAGTATTTT
>TRBJ2-7|TRBV28|-|many
CASSLTSLLSREQYF
TGTGCCAGCAGTTTAACTAGTCTTCTGTCGCGCGAGCAGTACTTC
>TRBJ2-1|TRBV11-2|TRBD2|many
CASSLDWASGGENEQFF
TGTGCCAGCAGCTTAGATTGGGCTAGCGGGGGGGAGAATGAGCAGTTCTTC
>TRBJ1-1|TRBV5-1|-|many
CASSLAVQARMNTEAFF
TGCGCCAGCAGCTTGGCCGTACAGGCCCGCATGAACACTGAAGCTTTCTTT
>TRBJ2-2|TRBV7-2|-|many
CASSLIGGPNTGELFF
TGTGCCAGCAGCTTAATCGGGGGCCCGAACACCGGGGAGCTGTTTTTT
>TRBJ1-1|TRBV20-1|-|many
CSANHKNTEAFF
TGCAGTGCCAACCACAAAAACACTGAAGCTTTCTTT
>TRBJ2-1|TRBV29-1|-|few
CSVEDGQGNEQFF
TGCAGCGTTGAAGATGGTCAGGGCAATGAGCAGTTCTTC
>TRBJ1-2|TRBV28|-|many
CASSLSTRAAYGYTF
TGTGCCAGCAGTTTATCGACTAGGGCCGCCTATGGCTACACCTTC
>TRBJ1-5|TRBV6-5|-|few
CASSYVPKQPQHF
TGTGCCAGCAGTTACGTGCCAAAGCAGCCCCAGCATTTT
>TRBJ1-1|TRBV12-3/TRBV12-4|-|many
CASSLVTLYGEAFF
TGTGCCAGCAGTTTAGTAACCCTTTACGGTGAAGCTTTCTTT
>TRBJ1-4|TRBV11-1|-|many
CASSSWGTNEKLFF
TGTGCCAGCAGCTCCTGGGGAACTAATGAAAAACTGTTTTTT
>TRBJ2-1|TRBV6-1|TRBD1|many
CASSFGQAAYNEQFF
TGTGCCAGCAGTTTCGGACAGGCCGCCTACAATGAGCAGTTCTTC
>TRBJ1-1|TRBV30|-|many
CAWSETENTEAFF
TGTGCCTGGAGTGAGACGGAAAACACTGAAGCTTTCTTT
>TRBJ1-2|TRBV19|TRBD1|few
CASSSRDSANYGYTF
TGTGCCAGTAGTAGCCGGGACAGCGCTAACTATGGCTACACCTTC
>TRBJ1-6|TRBV6-5|-|-
CASSYSISLGDSPLHF
TGTGCCAGCAGTTACTCGATTTCACTGGGGGATTCACCCCTCCACTTT
>TRBJ2-3|TRBV7-2|-|many
CASSLVGGDTQYF
TGTGCCAGCAGCTTAGTGGGGGGAGATACGCAGTATTTT
>TRBJ1-1|TRBV28|-|many
CASRPRQIVNTEAFF
TGTGCCAGCAGGCCTCGACAGATCGTGAACACTGAAGCTTTCTTT
>TRBJ2-7|TRBV7-9|-|many
CAIQEFGLGSYEQYF
TGTGCCATCCAAGAGTTTGGGTTGGGATCCTACGAGCAGTACTTC
>TRBJ2-5|TRBV29-1|-|many
CSVEGRFETQYF
TGCAGCGTTGAAGGCCGTTTCGAGACCCAGTACTTC
>TRBJ2-1|TRBV10-3|TRBD1|-
CAITAGTGEYNEQFF
TGTGCCATCACGGCCGGGACAGGGGAGTACAATGAGCAGTTCTTC
>TRBJ1-5|TRBV6-2/TRBV6-3|-|many
CASSYTTGQPQHF
TGTGCCAGCAGTTACACAACAGGTCAGCCCCAGCATTTT
>TRBJ2-7|TRBV11-3|TRBD1|-
CASSHRDRGGEQYF
TGTGCCAGCAGCCACCGGGACAGGGGTGGAGAGCAGTACTTC
>TRBJ2-7|TRBV27|TRBD1|few
CASSFRTGATYEQYF
TGTGCCAGCAGTTTCAGAACAGGGGCCACCTACGAGCAGTACTTC
>TRBJ2-7|TRBV27|-|few
CASSWGVSYEQYF
TGTGCCAGCTCTTGGGGGGTCTCCTACGAGCAGTACTTC
>TRBJ2-1|TRBV24-1|-|many
CATSDPGTEALNEQFF
TGTGCCACCAGTGATCCCGGGACCGAAGCCCTCAATGAGCAGTTCTTC
>TRBJ1-6|TRBV6-1|-|few
CASRKGVGRAPSPLHF
TGTGCCAGCAGGAAGGGTGTGGGCAGGGCCCCTTCACCCCTCCACTTT
>TRBJ2-7|TRBV12-5|-|many
CASGLVLAGIYEQYF
TGTGCTAGTGGTTTGGTACTAGCAGGGATCTACGAGCAGTACTTC
>TRBJ2-3|TRBV2|-|many
CASNNDRPGTDTQYF
TGTGCCAGCAATAACGACAGGCCGGGCACAGATACGCAGTATTTT
>TRBJ1-5|TRBV6-1|-|few
CATKPGNREQPQHF
TGTGCCACGAAGCCAGGTAACAGGGAACAGCCCCAGCATTTT
>TRBJ2-5|TRBV10-3|-|many
CAIRREETQYF
TGTGCCATCAGAAGGGAAGAGACCCAGTACTTC
>TRBJ2-7|TRBV11-2|TRBD1|-
CASSSGQGVEQYF
TGTGCCAGCAGCTCCGGACAGGGAGTCGAGCAGTACTTC
>TRBJ1-6|TRBV18|-|few
CASSPTGPYSFSYNSPLHF
TGTGCCAGCTCACCTACCGGGCCCTACTCCTTCTCCTATAATTCACCCCTCCACTTT
>TRBJ2-7|TRBV12-3/TRBV12-4|-|-
CASSLQGAVYEQYF
TGTGCCAGCAGTCTCCAAGGGGCGGTCTACGAGCAGTACTTC
>TRBJ2-7|TRBV28|-|few
CASRRHSQAADEQYF
TGTGCCAGCAGGCGTCACAGCCAAGCAGCCGACGAGCAGTACTTC
>TRBJ2-3|TRBV12-3/TRBV12-4|-|many
CASSLGVADTQYF
TGTGCCAGCAGTTTGGGCGTGGCAGATACGCAGTATTTT
>TRBJ2-1|TRBV3-1|TRBD1|few
CASSQVDRPPSYNEQFF
TGTGCCAGCAGCCAAGTGGACAGGCCCCCTTCCTACAATGAGCAGTTCTTC
>TRBJ2-1|TRBV6-1|-|many
CASSTGGTYNEQFF
TGTGCCAGCAGTACCGGGGGTACCTACAATGAGCAGTTCTTC
>TRBJ1-2|TRBV15|-|-
CATSRDLVEGYTF
TGTGCCACCAGCAGAGATCTGGTCGAAGGCTACACCTTC
>TRBJ1-4|TRBV11-2|-|many
CASSVAWGATNEKLFF
TGTGCCAGCAGCGTCGCCTGGGGTGCAACTAATGAAAAACTGTTTTTT